This T cell receptor (beta chain) was sequenced in a study of blood T cell repertoires in COVID-19. About the study: COVID-19 samples collected from the United States, Italy and Spain covered acute and convalescent phases.

In this sample, this clone turned up a few times. Sequencing was performed with immunoSEQ multiplex PCR; in TCRdb, only in-frame clones are kept and a portion is missing. The sample contains 400,000 to 500,000 clones, 75% to 90% of which appear only once. This CDR3 comprises 15 residues. The V gene's germline CDR1 is KGHSH and CDR2 LQKENI. J was trimmed by 2 bases and V by 3 bases; bases with no gene match: 2. This sequence originates from a woman aged 25 to 39 with active or convalescent COVID-19. Sequencing input: peripheral blood. The chain links TRBV18 to TRBJ1-5; the match to TRBD1 covers 9 bases. The CDR3 spells CASSPGTGRNQPQHF. DNA of the CDR3: TGTGCCAGCTCACCGGGGACAGGGCGCAATCAGCCCCAGCATTTT.